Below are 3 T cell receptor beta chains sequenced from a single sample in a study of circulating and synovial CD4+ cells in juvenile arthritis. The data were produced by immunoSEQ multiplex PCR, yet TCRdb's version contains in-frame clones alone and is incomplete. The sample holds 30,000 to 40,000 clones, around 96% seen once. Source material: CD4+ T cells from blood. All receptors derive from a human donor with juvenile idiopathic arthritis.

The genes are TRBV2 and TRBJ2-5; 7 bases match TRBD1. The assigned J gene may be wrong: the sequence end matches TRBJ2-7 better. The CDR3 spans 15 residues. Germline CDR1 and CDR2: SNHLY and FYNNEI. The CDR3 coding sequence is TGTGCCAGCAGTGTTAATAGGCAGGGGGTATCCGAGCAGTACTTC. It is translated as CASSVNRQGVSEQYF.

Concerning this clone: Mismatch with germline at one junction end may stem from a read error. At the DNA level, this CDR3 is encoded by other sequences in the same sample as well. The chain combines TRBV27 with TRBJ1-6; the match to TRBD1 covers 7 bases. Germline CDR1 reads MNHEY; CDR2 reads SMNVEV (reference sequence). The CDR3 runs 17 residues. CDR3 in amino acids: CASSSRQGAGYNSPLHF. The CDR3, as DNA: TGTGCCAGCAGTTCCAGACAGGGCGCCGGCTATAATTCCCCCCTCCACTTT.

The CDR3 region is CASSLETASSYGYTF. The CDR3, as DNA: TGTGCCAGCAGCCTCGAGACAGCAAGCAGCTATGGCTACACCTTC. This rearrangement joins TRBV7-2 to TRBJ1-2; D is perhaps TRBD1 (5 bases). Looked up from germline, CDR1 is SGHTA and CDR2 is FQGNSA. The ends were cut back, 5 bases at V and 4 bases at J, with 17 bases in the middle. The CDR3 consists of 15 residues.